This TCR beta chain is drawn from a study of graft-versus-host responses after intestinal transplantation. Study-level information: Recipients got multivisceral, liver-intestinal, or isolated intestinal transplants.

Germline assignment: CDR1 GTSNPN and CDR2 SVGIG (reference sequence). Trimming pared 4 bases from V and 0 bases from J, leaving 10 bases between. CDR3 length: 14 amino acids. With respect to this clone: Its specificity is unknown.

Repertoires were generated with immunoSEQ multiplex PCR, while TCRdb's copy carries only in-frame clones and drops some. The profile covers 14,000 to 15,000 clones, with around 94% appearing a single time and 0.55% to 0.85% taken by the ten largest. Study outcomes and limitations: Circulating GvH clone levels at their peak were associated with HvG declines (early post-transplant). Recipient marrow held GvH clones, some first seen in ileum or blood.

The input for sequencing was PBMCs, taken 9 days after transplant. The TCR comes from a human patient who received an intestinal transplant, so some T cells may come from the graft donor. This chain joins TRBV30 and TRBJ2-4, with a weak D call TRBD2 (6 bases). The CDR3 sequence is CAWKPGLAKNIQYF. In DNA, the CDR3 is TGTGCCTGGAAGCCGGGACTAGCCAAAAACATTCAGTACTTC.